This is a list of T cell receptor beta chains from one sample in a study of OX40 agonist ivuxolimab in advanced cancers. Produced via immunoSEQ multiplex PCR; TCRdb's table is partial and in-frame only. This repertoire shows around 76,000 clones, just under 80% found once; its top ten account for over 4.5%. Sequenced here: CD4+ or CD8+ T cells sorted from blood, sampled in a trial of the OX40 agonist ivuxolimab. Receptor source: an adult with an advanced solid tumor such as melanoma, head and neck, liver or kidney cancer. Each CDR3 is given with its conserved first and last residue. The D gene is left open where the match is weak. Expanded clones are given a class, and other clones once, few, many or no size at all.

CDR3 DNA	CDR3 protein	V gene	J gene	clone size	D gene
TGTGCCTGGAGTCTTAGGGAGAATGGCTACACCTTC	CAWSLRENGYTF	TRBV30	TRBJ1-2	.	.
TGTGCCAGCAGCTTAGCGACAGGGTCTCAGCCCCAGCATTTT	CASSLATGSQPQHF	TRBV7-9	TRBJ1-5	.	TRBD1
TGTGCCACCAGCAGAGTAAAGGGGGGACTTTCTATCTACAATGAGCAGTTCTTC	CATSRVKGGLSIYNEQFF	TRBV15	TRBJ2-1	.	.
TGTGCCAGCAGCTTAGAGGCTAGCGGGAGTCAAGAGACCCAGTACTTC	CASSLEASGSQETQYF	TRBV13	TRBJ2-5	.	TRBD2
TGTGCCAGCACCTCTACCCTAAGCGGGGGTCGCTACGAGCAGTACTTC	CASTSTLSGGRYEQYF	TRBV7-6	TRBJ2-7	.	TRBD2
TGTGCCAGCAGCCCACGTGACGCCGGGACAGGGTTAGGCTACACCTTC	CASSPRDAGTGLGYTF	TRBV9	TRBJ1-2	.	TRBD1
TGTGCCAGCAGTTTCCGGGCCTACTCCTACGAGCAGTACTTC	CASSFRAYSYEQYF	TRBV28	TRBJ2-7	few	.
TGTGCCTGGAGTTACGGACAGGGAATTTCCTACGAGCAGTACTTC	CAWSYGQGISYEQYF	TRBV30	TRBJ2-7	.	TRBD1
TGTGCCAGCTCACCAACCCGTAATCAGCCCCAGCATTTT	CASSPTRNQPQHF	TRBV18	TRBJ1-5	.	.
TGTGCCAGCAGCTTCTCTGGAAACACCATATATTTT	CASSFSGNTIYF	TRBV9	TRBJ1-3	.	.
TGTGCCAGCATCTTTTCAACAGGGAATAATTCACCCCTCCACTTT	CASIFSTGNNSPLHF	TRBV28	TRBJ1-6	.	.
TGTGCCAGCAGTGCCCGACAGGGCAATCAGCCCCAGCATTTT	CASSARQGNQPQHF	TRBV6-1	TRBJ1-5	.	.
TGTGCCAGCAGCGTAGATGGGGGTGGTAATGAAAAACTGTTTTTT	CASSVDGGGNEKLFF	TRBV9	TRBJ1-4	.	.
TGTGCCAGCTCAGCCAGCCGGGACTCCATTGGGTATCAGCCCCAGCATTTT	CASSASRDSIGYQPQHF	TRBV18	TRBJ1-5	.	.
TGTGCCAGCAGTTTACCCGGACTAGCGGCTAGCACAGATACGCAGTATTTT	CASSLPGLAASTDTQYF	TRBV28	TRBJ2-3	.	TRBD2